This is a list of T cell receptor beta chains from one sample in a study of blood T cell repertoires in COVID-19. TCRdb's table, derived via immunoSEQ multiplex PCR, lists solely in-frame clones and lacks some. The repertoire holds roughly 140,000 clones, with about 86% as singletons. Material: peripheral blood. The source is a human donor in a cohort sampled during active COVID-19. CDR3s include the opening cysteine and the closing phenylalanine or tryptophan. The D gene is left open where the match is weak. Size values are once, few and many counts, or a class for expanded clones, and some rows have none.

CDR3 protein: CASTFDYYEQYF
CDR3 DNA: TGTGCCAGCACCTTCGACTACTACGAGCAGTACTTC
J gene: TRBJ2-7
V gene: TRBV12-3/TRBV12-4
D gene: NA
CDR3 length: 12
clone size: NA

CDR3 protein: CASSPPWTDYGYTF
CDR3 DNA: TGCGCCAGCAGTCCTCCCTGGACAGACTATGGCTACACCTTC
J gene: TRBJ1-2
V gene: TRBV23-1
D gene: NA
CDR3 length: 14
clone size: NA

CDR3 protein: CATSDGQGAYEQYF
CDR3 DNA: TGTGCCACCAGTGACGGACAGGGGGCCTACGAGCAGTACTTC
J gene: TRBJ2-7
V gene: TRBV24-1
D gene: TRBD1
CDR3 length: 14
clone size: NA

CDR3 protein: CASSLTLAGGSYEQYF
CDR3 DNA: TGTGCCAGCAGCTTGACACTAGCGGGTGGTAGCTACGAGCAGTACTTC
J gene: TRBJ2-7
V gene: TRBV5-6
D gene: TRBD2
CDR3 length: 16
clone size: NA

CDR3 protein: CSARGGETQYF
CDR3 DNA: TGCAGTGCTAGAGGAGGAGAGACCCAGTACTTC
J gene: TRBJ2-5
V gene: TRBV20-1
D gene: NA
CDR3 length: 11
clone size: NA

CDR3 protein: CASRYEQYF
CDR3 DNA: TGTGCCAGCCGGTACGAGCAGTACTTC
J gene: TRBJ2-7
V gene: TRBV27
D gene: NA
CDR3 length: 9
clone size: NA

CDR3 protein: CASSYRRGNSPLHF
CDR3 DNA: TGTGCCAGCAGTTACAGGAGGGGTAATTCACCCCTCCACTTT
J gene: TRBJ1-6
V gene: TRBV6-5
D gene: NA
CDR3 length: 14
clone size: few

CDR3 protein: CATSDLGGEATDTQYF
CDR3 DNA: TGTGCCACCAGTGATCTCGGCGGTGAGGCGACAGATACGCAGTATTTT
J gene: TRBJ2-3
V gene: TRBV24-1
D gene: NA
CDR3 length: 16
clone size: NA

CDR3 protein: CATLRTGRTYEQYF
CDR3 DNA: TGTGCCACACTTCGGACAGGGAGAACCTACGAGCAGTACTTC
J gene: TRBJ2-7
V gene: TRBV28
D gene: TRBD1
CDR3 length: 14
clone size: few

CDR3 protein: CASTQTGGFNGYTF
CDR3 DNA: TGTGCCAGCACCCAAACGGGGGGCTTTAATGGCTACACCTTC
J gene: TRBJ1-2
V gene: TRBV28
D gene: NA
CDR3 length: 14
clone size: NA

CDR3 protein: CASSLGRWREGRGELEQYF
CDR3 DNA: TGTGCCAGCAGCTTAGGGCGCTGGCGGGAGGGCCGAGGGGAGCTCGAGCAGTACTTC
J gene: TRBJ2-7
V gene: TRBV7-9
D gene: TRBD2
CDR3 length: 19
clone size: NA

CDR3 protein: CASSVELFNYGYTF
CDR3 DNA: TGTGCCAGCAGTGTAGAGTTATTTAACTATGGCTACACCTTC
J gene: TRBJ1-2
V gene: TRBV2
D gene: NA
CDR3 length: 14
clone size: NA

CDR3 protein: CASSQGSPDSYEQYF
CDR3 DNA: TGTGCCAGCAGCCAAGGCAGCCCAGACAGCTACGAGCAGTACTTC
J gene: TRBJ2-7
V gene: TRBV4-2
D gene: NA
CDR3 length: 15
clone size: NA

CDR3 protein: CASSLTMDRRLDGYTF
CDR3 DNA: TGCGCCAGCAGCCTAACGATGGACAGGAGATTGGATGGCTACACCTTC
J gene: TRBJ1-2
V gene: TRBV4-1
D gene: TRBD1
CDR3 length: 16
clone size: few

CDR3 protein: CASSQDGTNSYNEQFF
CDR3 DNA: TGTGCCAGCAGCCAAGACGGAACTAATTCCTACAATGAGCAGTTCTTC
J gene: TRBJ2-1
V gene: TRBV4-2
D gene: NA
CDR3 length: 16
clone size: NA

CDR3 protein: CASSQGDRGYEQYF
CDR3 DNA: TGTGCCAGCAGCCAAGGGGACAGGGGTTACGAGCAGTACTTC
J gene: TRBJ2-7
V gene: TRBV28
D gene: TRBD1
CDR3 length: 14
clone size: NA

CDR3 protein: CSASGSGEYNEQFF
CDR3 DNA: TGCAGTGCTAGTGGGTCAGGGGAGTACAATGAGCAGTTCTTC
J gene: TRBJ2-1
V gene: TRBV20-1
D gene: NA
CDR3 length: 14
clone size: few

CDR3 protein: CASSLTQGSGEQFF
CDR3 DNA: TGTGCCAGCAGCTTAACGCAGGGATCAGGTGAGCAGTTCTTC
J gene: TRBJ2-1
V gene: TRBV7-3
D gene: NA
CDR3 length: 14
clone size: NA

CDR3 protein: CASNPPQSGKATDTQYF
CDR3 DNA: TGTGCCAGTAACCCGCCCCAAAGCGGGAAGGCCACAGATACGCAGTATTTT
J gene: TRBJ2-3
V gene: TRBV19
D gene: TRBD2
CDR3 length: 17
clone size: once

CDR3 protein: CASSEGRGSLSYEQYF
CDR3 DNA: TGTGCCAGCAGTGAGGGTAGGGGCTCCCTCTCCTACGAGCAGTACTTC
J gene: TRBJ2-7
V gene: TRBV2
D gene: NA
CDR3 length: 16
clone size: NA

CDR3 protein: CASSLAGDRGQPQHF
CDR3 DNA: TGTGCCAGCAGTTTAGCTGGCGACAGGGGTCAGCCCCAGCATTTT
J gene: TRBJ1-5
V gene: TRBV28
D gene: TRBD1
CDR3 length: 15
clone size: NA

CDR3 protein: CATGGTGSTGELFF
CDR3 DNA: TGTGCCACCGGGGGGACAGGGTCCACCGGGGAGCTGTTTTTT
J gene: TRBJ2-2
V gene: TRBV24-1
D gene: TRBD1
CDR3 length: 14
clone size: few

CDR3 protein: CASSFPLSAAGGNEQYF
CDR3 DNA: TGTGCCAGCAGTTTCCCCCTTTCGGCTGCCGGCGGAAACGAGCAGTACTTC
J gene: TRBJ2-7
V gene: TRBV28
D gene: NA
CDR3 length: 17
clone size: NA

CDR3 protein: CASSETDRGLSQPQHF
CDR3 DNA: TGTGCCAGCAGCGAAACTGACAGGGGGCTCAGCCAGCCCCAGCATTTT
J gene: TRBJ1-5
V gene: TRBV5-6
D gene: TRBD1
CDR3 length: 16
clone size: NA

CDR3 protein: CASRVDSKPQNIQYF
CDR3 DNA: TGTGCCAGCAGGGTCGACTCGAAACCCCAAAACATTCAGTACTTC
J gene: TRBJ2-4
V gene: TRBV14
D gene: NA
CDR3 length: 15
clone size: NA

CDR3 protein: CASSLAGGYNEQFF
CDR3 DNA: TGTGCCAGCAGTCTAGCGGGAGGTTACAATGAGCAGTTCTTC
J gene: TRBJ2-1
V gene: TRBV7-9
D gene: TRBD2
CDR3 length: 14
clone size: few

CDR3 protein: CASSQDLASLETQYF
CDR3 DNA: TGTGCCAGCAGCCAAGATCTGGCTAGCTTGGAGACCCAGTACTTC
J gene: TRBJ2-5
V gene: TRBV3-1/TRBV3-2
D gene: NA
CDR3 length: 15
clone size: NA

CDR3 protein: CSASGTDQETQYF
CDR3 DNA: TGCAGCGCTTCCGGGACAGACCAAGAGACCCAGTACTTC
J gene: TRBJ2-5
V gene: TRBV29-1
D gene: TRBD1
CDR3 length: 13
clone size: NA

CDR3 protein: CASSVSGRNDEQFF
CDR3 DNA: TGCGCCAGCAGCGTTAGCGGGAGGAACGATGAGCAGTTCTTC
J gene: TRBJ2-1
V gene: TRBV5-1
D gene: TRBD2
CDR3 length: 14
clone size: NA

CDR3 protein: CASSYATGQGVYEQYF
CDR3 DNA: TGTGCCAGCTCATACGCTACCGGACAGGGCGTATACGAGCAGTACTTC
J gene: TRBJ2-7
V gene: TRBV18
D gene: TRBD1
CDR3 length: 16
clone size: NA

CDR3 protein: CASSLARGIEKLFF
CDR3 DNA: TGTGCCAGCAGCTTAGCCAGGGGGATTGAAAAACTGTTTTTT
J gene: TRBJ1-4
V gene: TRBV7-9
D gene: TRBD1
CDR3 length: 14
clone size: NA

CDR3 protein: CASSQGQGDGYTF
CDR3 DNA: TGCGCCAGCAGCCAAGGACAGGGCGATGGCTACACCTTC
J gene: TRBJ1-2
V gene: TRBV4-3
D gene: TRBD1
CDR3 length: 13
clone size: NA

CDR3 protein: CASSLGTGAAIDGYTF
CDR3 DNA: TGTGCCAGCAGCTTAGGGACAGGGGCGGCTATAGATGGCTACACCTTC
J gene: TRBJ1-2
V gene: TRBV7-2
D gene: TRBD1
CDR3 length: 16
clone size: NA

CDR3 protein: CASSPGGGTDTQYF
CDR3 DNA: TGTGCCAGCAGCCCGGGGGGGGGCACAGATACGCAGTATTTT
J gene: TRBJ2-3
V gene: TRBV3-1/TRBV3-2
D gene: TRBD2
CDR3 length: 14
clone size: NA

CDR3 protein: CASSTLGRGYYGYTF
CDR3 DNA: TGTGCCAGCAGTACCCTGGGGAGGGGGTACTATGGCTACACCTTC
J gene: TRBJ1-2
V gene: TRBV28
D gene: NA
CDR3 length: 15
clone size: NA

CDR3 protein: CASSHTRGRNEQFF
CDR3 DNA: TGTGCCAGCAGCCATACCAGGGGGCGAAATGAGCAGTTCTTC
J gene: TRBJ2-1
V gene: TRBV7-8
D gene: TRBD1
CDR3 length: 14
clone size: few

CDR3 protein: CASSLTGAGGANVLTF
CDR3 DNA: TGCGCCAGCAGCTTGACAGGGGCGGGCGGGGCCAACGTCCTGACTTTC
J gene: TRBJ2-6
V gene: TRBV5-1
D gene: TRBD1
CDR3 length: 16
clone size: NA

CDR3 protein: CASSLTGQGIYEQYF
CDR3 DNA: TGCGCCAGCAGCTTGACGGGACAGGGGATCTACGAGCAGTACTTC
J gene: TRBJ2-7
V gene: TRBV5-1
D gene: TRBD1
CDR3 length: 15
clone size: NA

CDR3 protein: CASSYDRGSQPQHF
CDR3 DNA: TGTGCCAGCAGCTACGACAGGGGAAGTCAGCCCCAGCATTTT
J gene: TRBJ1-5
V gene: TRBV6-5
D gene: TRBD1
CDR3 length: 14
clone size: NA

CDR3 protein: CASSLELADTQYF
CDR3 DNA: TGTGCCAGCAGCTTGGAGTTAGCGGATACGCAGTATTTT
J gene: TRBJ2-3
V gene: TRBV5-4
D gene: NA
CDR3 length: 13
clone size: NA

CDR3 protein: CASSYGVSVRYF
CDR3 DNA: TGTGCCAGCAGTTACGGAGTCAGTGTAAGGTATTTT
J gene: TRBJ2-3
V gene: TRBV6-2/TRBV6-3
D gene: NA
CDR3 length: 12
clone size: NA

CDR3 protein: CATSRDITSGSNEQFF
CDR3 DNA: TGTGCCACCAGCAGAGATATCACTAGCGGGAGCAATGAGCAGTTCTTC
J gene: TRBJ2-1
V gene: TRBV15
D gene: TRBD2
CDR3 length: 16
clone size: NA

CDR3 protein: CASSLDGGSQPQHF
CDR3 DNA: TGCGCCAGCAGCTTGGACGGGGGTAGTCAGCCCCAGCATTTT
J gene: TRBJ1-5
V gene: TRBV5-1
D gene: NA
CDR3 length: 14
clone size: NA

CDR3 protein: CASSKDRSYEQYF
CDR3 DNA: TGCGCCAGCAGCAAGGACAGGTCCTACGAGCAGTACTTC
J gene: TRBJ2-7
V gene: TRBV4-1
D gene: TRBD1
CDR3 length: 13
clone size: NA

CDR3 protein: CASSQDRGGGYTF
CDR3 DNA: TGTGCCAGCAGCCAAGACAGGGGCGGCGGCTACACCTTC
J gene: TRBJ1-2
V gene: TRBV28
D gene: TRBD1
CDR3 length: 13
clone size: NA

CDR3 protein: CASSPDRVETQYF
CDR3 DNA: TGTGCCAGCAGCCCGGACAGGGTCGAGACCCAGTACTTC
J gene: TRBJ2-5
V gene: TRBV7-7
D gene: TRBD1
CDR3 length: 13
clone size: NA

CDR3 protein: CATSDVNPGQGWNEQFF
CDR3 DNA: TGTGCCACCAGTGATGTCAACCCGGGACAGGGATGGAATGAGCAGTTCTTC
J gene: TRBJ2-1
V gene: TRBV24-1
D gene: TRBD1
CDR3 length: 17
clone size: NA

CDR3 protein: CASSLESYGADTQYF
CDR3 DNA: TGTGCCAGCAGCTTAGAATCCTACGGAGCAGATACGCAGTATTTT
J gene: TRBJ2-3
V gene: TRBV7-2
D gene: NA
CDR3 length: 15
clone size: once

CDR3 protein: CASSQPGVSEQFF
CDR3 DNA: TGTGCCAGCAGTCAACCAGGGGTATCTGAGCAGTTCTTC
J gene: TRBJ2-1
V gene: TRBV6-5
D gene: NA
CDR3 length: 13
clone size: NA